This is a list of T cell receptor beta chains from one sample in a study of T cell responses to AZD1222 COVID-19 vaccine. Sequencing used immunoSEQ multiplex PCR; TCRdb keeps in-frame clones, though not all of them. The sample consists of tens of thousands of clones, around 81% of them appearing once. Specimen: peripheral blood, collected on day 0 of AZD1222 vaccination. Every receptor here comes from an adult in good health. CDR3s include the opening cysteine and the closing phenylalanine or tryptophan. A D gene is named only where the DNA matches it firmly. Clone size appears in some rows only: once, few, many, or a class for an expanded clone.

size: .; V: TRBV2; J: TRBJ1-1; D: TRBD1; CDR3: CASSRTGGTEAFF; DNA: TGTGCCAGCAGCCGGACAGGCGGCACTGAAGCTTTCTTT
size: .; V: TRBV23-1; J: TRBJ1-5; D: .; CDR3: CASSQSTGFNQPQHF; DNA: TGCGCCAGCAGTCAATCGACAGGATTCAATCAGCCCCAGCATTTT
size: .; V: TRBV6-5; J: TRBJ2-7; D: .; CDR3: CASGDKPYEQYF; DNA: TGTGCCAGCGGGGACAAACCCTACGAGCAGTACTTC
size: .; V: TRBV19; J: TRBJ1-4; D: .; CDR3: CASSPGVSTNEKLFF; DNA: TGTGCCAGTAGTCCCGGCGTTAGCACTAATGAAAAACTGTTTTTT
size: many; V: TRBV9; J: TRBJ2-2; D: TRBD1; CDR3: CASSAGYDRGDTGELFF; DNA: TGTGCCAGCAGCGCGGGATACGACAGGGGAGACACCGGGGAGCTGTTTTTT
size: .; V: TRBV6-6; J: TRBJ1-3; D: .; CDR3: CASSSGRGNTIYF; DNA: TGTGCCAGCAGTTCGGGCCGTGGAAACACCATATATTTT
size: .; V: TRBV12-3/TRBV12-4; J: TRBJ2-1; D: .; CDR3: CASSLPPNEQFF; DNA: TGTGCCAGCAGTTTACCCCCAAATGAGCAGTTCTTC
size: .; V: TRBV6-1; J: TRBJ2-5; D: TRBD1; CDR3: CASSERTGGRETQYF; DNA: TGTGCCAGCAGTGAACGAACAGGGGGCCGGGAGACCCAGTACTTC
size: few; V: TRBV19; J: TRBJ1-6; D: TRBD1; CDR3: CASSMLVRGQGNSPLHF; DNA: TGTGCCAGTAGTATGTTGGTCCGGGGACAGGGGAATTCACCCCTCCACTTT
size: few; V: TRBV5-1; J: TRBJ2-1; D: .; CDR3: CASSLLWNEQFF; DNA: TGCGCCAGCAGCTTGCTGTGGAATGAGCAGTTCTTC
size: .; V: TRBV5-5; J: TRBJ1-2; D: .; CDR3: CASSLSGRTLYGYTF; DNA: TGTGCCAGCAGCTTGTCGGGACGGACCCTCTATGGCTACACCTTC
size: many; V: TRBV2; J: TRBJ2-1; D: .; CDR3: CASSDPVIQLTIDEQFF; DNA: TGTGCCAGCAGTGACCCAGTCATACAGCTAACAATAGATGAGCAGTTCTTC
size: once; V: TRBV11-2; J: TRBJ2-1; D: .; CDR3: CASSFAGAQRYEQFF; DNA: TGTGCCAGCAGCTTCGCCGGGGCCCAGAGGTACGAGCAGTTCTTC
size: .; V: TRBV19; J: TRBJ1-2; D: .; CDR3: CASSIERRAGYTF; DNA: TGTGCCAGTAGTATTGAAAGGAGAGCTGGCTACACCTTC
size: .; V: TRBV5-5; J: TRBJ1-5; D: .; CDR3: CASSLEAGRASNQPQHF; DNA: TGTGCCAGCAGCTTGGAGGCCGGCAGAGCCAGCAATCAGCCCCAGCATTTT
size: .; V: TRBV18; J: TRBJ2-2; D: .; CDR3: CASSPRANTGELFF; DNA: TGTGCCAGCTCACCTCGGGCGAACACCGGGGAGCTGTTTTTT
size: .; V: TRBV11-2; J: TRBJ2-5; D: TRBD2; CDR3: CASSASGHPSETQYF; DNA: TGTGCCAGCAGCGCTAGCGGACACCCCAGCGAGACCCAGTACTTC
size: .; V: TRBV6-1; J: TRBJ2-3; D: .; CDR3: CASSEKVSETDTQYF; DNA: TGTGCCAGCAGTGAGAAAGTAAGCGAAACAGATACGCAGTATTTT
size: .; V: TRBV4-2; J: TRBJ2-5; D: TRBD2; CDR3: CASSQGTDSGGAEGTQYF; DNA: TGTGCCAGCAGCCAAGGTACCGACAGCGGGGGAGCTGAGGGGACCCAGTACTTC
size: few; V: TRBV11-2; J: TRBJ2-7; D: .; CDR3: CASSVSGSYEQYF; DNA: TGTGCCAGCAGCGTCTCAGGGAGTTACGAGCAGTACTTC
size: few; V: TRBV3-1/TRBV3-2; J: TRBJ2-3; D: .; CDR3: CASSQGGASTDTQYF; DNA: TGTGCCAGCAGCCAAGGGGGAGCTAGCACAGATACGCAGTATTTT
size: .; V: TRBV6-6; J: TRBJ1-1; D: .; CDR3: CASSLGVTEAFF; DNA: TGTGCCAGCAGTTTAGGGGTTACTGAAGCTTTCTTT
size: .; V: TRBV6-5; J: TRBJ1-3; D: .; CDR3: CASSYARGGAQNTIYF; DNA: TGTGCCAGCAGTTACGCCCGGGGCGGGGCCCAAAACACCATATATTTT
size: .; V: TRBV7-8; J: TRBJ2-7; D: .; CDR3: CASSTRDYEQYF; DNA: TGTGCCAGCAGCACCCGTGACTACGAGCAGTACTTC
size: .; V: TRBV11-2; J: TRBJ1-2; D: .; CDR3: CASSHGQSSRGYTF; DNA: TGTGCCAGCAGCCACGGACAGTCCTCGAGGGGCTACACCTTC
size: .; V: TRBV13; J: TRBJ2-2; D: TRBD2; CDR3: CASSFRGLAANTGELFF; DNA: TGTGCCAGCAGCTTTCGGGGACTAGCGGCTAACACCGGGGAGCTGTTTTTT
size: few; V: TRBV18; J: TRBJ1-2; D: .; CDR3: CASSYNSDRKYGYTF; DNA: TGTGCCAGCTCATACAATTCGGACAGAAAATATGGCTACACCTTC
size: once; V: TRBV3-1/TRBV3-2; J: TRBJ1-6; D: TRBD1; CDR3: CASSIRGQSPLHF; DNA: TGTGCCAGCAGCATCAGGGGGCAATCACCCCTCCACTTT
size: .; V: TRBV7-2; J: TRBJ2-1; D: TRBD2; CDR3: CASSTRLASDEQFF; DNA: TGTGCCAGCAGCACCAGACTAGCGTCGGATGAGCAGTTCTTC
size: .; V: TRBV4-1; J: TRBJ2-1; D: TRBD1; CDR3: CASRLTGGSYNEQFF; DNA: TGCGCCAGCAGACTCACAGGGGGATCCTACAATGAGCAGTTCTTC